A selection of T cell receptor beta chains follows, all from one sample in a study of neoadjuvant nivolumab and ipilimumab in lung cancer. Clones were sequenced by immunoSEQ multiplex PCR, and TCRdb holds only the in-frame ones, with some missing. This table holds approximately 5,000 clones, 60% to 85% found once. Material: normal lung tissue adjacent to the tumor, obtained after neoadjuvant nivolumab, alone or with ipilimumab, at or shortly before surgery. The source of these receptors is an adult with non-small cell lung cancer. Some clones in this sample may be carry-over from other donors' samples. Both conserved end residues are part of each CDR3. A D gene is named only where the DNA matches it firmly. Some rows mark clone size as missing; the rest say once, few, many or name a class of expanded clone.

TRBV30	-	-	TRBJ2-2	TGTGCCTGGAGTGCGTGGCAGGGGACGAACACCGGGGAGCTGTTTTTT	CAWSAWQGTNTGELFF
TRBV11-3	-	TRBD1	TRBJ1-1	TGTGCCAGCTCGGACAGGTTGAACACTGAAGCTTTCTTT	CASSDRLNTEAFF
TRBV11-2	-	-	TRBJ2-2	TGTGCCAGCAGCTTAGGTGACTTCAACACCGGGGAGCTGTTTTTT	CASSLGDFNTGELFF
TRBV5-4	-	TRBD2	TRBJ2-5	TGTGCCAGCAGATTCGGACTAGCGGTACAAGAGACCCAGTACTTC	CASRFGLAVQETQYF
TRBV5-5	-	TRBD1	TRBJ1-1	TGTGCCAGCAGCTTCGTACTGACAGGGTACGAAGCTTTCTTT	CASSFVLTGYEAFF
TRBV27	once	TRBD1	TRBJ2-2	TGTGCCAGCAGTTTGACAGGGGCTGGGGAGCTGTTTTTT	CASSLTGAGELFF
TRBV19	-	-	TRBJ2-1	TGTGCCAGTAGTATTGGTGGAAACAATGAGCAGTTCTTC	CASSIGGNNEQFF
TRBV10-3	-	-	TRBJ2-1	TGTGCCATCAGTGAGTCGATCGGCGGGACGTACAATGAGCAGTTCTTC	CAISESIGGTYNEQFF
TRBV5-1	-	-	TRBJ2-1	TGCGCCAGCAGCTTGACAGGGTATGAGCAGTTCTTC	CASSLTGYEQFF
TRBV5-1	-	TRBD1	TRBJ1-5	TGCGCCAGCTCGGCGGGACAGGATAGCAATCAGCCCCAGCATTTT	CASSAGQDSNQPQHF
TRBV11-2	-	-	TRBJ2-7	TGTGCCAGCAGCTTAGGGGTCATAAGCTCCTACGAGCAGTACTTC	CASSLGVISSYEQYF
TRBV7-9	-	-	TRBJ2-1	TGTGCCAGCACCATATCCCGGCTTCGGGGCAATGAGCAGTTCTTC	CASTISRLRGNEQFF
TRBV7-6	once	-	TRBJ1-2	TGTGCCAGCAGCTCCCTGCGGGAGAGGAATGGCTACACCTTC	CASSSLRERNGYTF
TRBV7-2	-	-	TRBJ1-2	TGTGCCAGCACCGTCGACTCGAACTATGGCTACACCTTC	CASTVDSNYGYTF
TRBV9	once	-	TRBJ2-1	TGTGCCAGCAGCGTAGGGCAGGGACACAATGAGCAGTTCTTC	CASSVGQGHNEQFF
TRBV29-1	-	TRBD1	TRBJ1-1	TGCAGCGTCCGACTCCGGGACAGGGGGGACACTGAAGCTTTCTTT	CSVRLRDRGDTEAFF
TRBV7-9	-	-	TRBJ2-3	TGTGCCAGCAGCCCACTCCAGTATACGCAGTATTTT	CASSPLQYTQYF
TRBV6-4	-	TRBD1	TRBJ2-2	TGTGCCAGCAGTGATCGGACAGGGGGCGGCGGGGAGCTGTTTTTT	CASSDRTGGGGELFF
TRBV10-3	-	TRBD1	TRBJ1-2	TGTGCCGCAACCTTCACGACAGGGGATGGCTACACCTTC	CAATFTTGDGYTF
TRBV2	once	-	TRBJ2-5	TGTGCCAGCAGTCCCATAGGGGCGGGGGAGACCCAGTACTTC	CASSPIGAGETQYF
TRBV4-1	few	-	TRBJ2-7	TGCGCCAGCAGCCAAGAACCTGCACACGATTCCTACGAGCAGTACTTC	CASSQEPAHDSYEQYF
TRBV5-1	-	-	TRBJ1-3	TGCGCCAGCAGCTTAAGGGGGACGACTGGAAACACCATATATTTT	CASSLRGTTGNTIYF
TRBV4-1	-	-	TRBJ1-2	TGCGCCAGCAGCCAAGAATCCTCAGCCTACTACACCTTC	CASSQESSAYYTF
TRBV19	-	-	TRBJ1-1	TGTGCCAGTAGTATTAAGTCAGGGGATGGCGCGGAAGCTTTCTTT	CASSIKSGDGAEAFF
TRBV10-3	once	TRBD2	TRBJ2-5	TGTGCCATCAGCCCGGCGGGAGAAGAGACCCAGTACTTC	CAISPAGEETQYF
TRBV19	-	-	TRBJ2-3	TGTGCCATCTCCCCCACCTCGGGCACAGATACGCAGTATTTT	CAISPTSGTDTQYF
TRBV5-1	few	-	TRBJ2-7	TGCGCCAGCAGCTTGTCCCAGCCCGGCAGGACGCAGCAGTACTTC	CASSLSQPGRTQQYF